These T cell receptor beta chains were read from a single sample in a study of type 1 regulatory T cells. One entry per CDR3 protein, called by TCRdb with MiXCR from the reads. This sample has about 2,400 distinct CDR3 sequences; 5% to 6.5% occur once, and the top ten carry around 2.2%. The sample comprised CD4+ T cells, either the whole sample or a sorted fraction (not recorded which). These receptors were collected from a human donor in good health. CDR3s include the opening cysteine and the closing phenylalanine or tryptophan. D genes are given only for firm matches. Each size is once, few, many or a size class.

>TRBJ2-2|TRBD1|medium-sized|TRBV12-3/TRBV12-4
CASIPGQGGRWRNTGELFF
TGTGCCAGCATTCCCGGACAGGGCGGTAGGTGGAGGAACACCGGGGAGCTGTTTTTT
>TRBJ2-2|TRBD1|medium-sized|TRBV28
CASRLGQPNTGELFF
TGTGCCAGCAGGCTGGGACAGCCGAACACCGGGGAGCTGTTTTTT
>TRBJ2-1|NA|medium-sized|TRBV5-8
CASSLRDAYNEQFF
TGTGCCAGCAGCTTGAGGGACGCCTACAATGAGCAGTTCTTC
>TRBJ1-1|NA|medium-sized|TRBV7-2
CASSLVWALQNTEAFF
TGTGCCAGCAGCTTAGTCTGGGCGCTACAGAACACTGAAGCTTTCTTT
>TRBJ2-2|NA|medium-sized|TRBV28
CASSSRGRSPGELFF
TGTGCCAGCAGCTCTAGAGGACGAAGTCCCGGGGAGCTGTTTTTT
>TRBJ2-5|NA|medium-sized|TRBV7-2
CASSDAMDGQETQYF
TGTGCCAGCAGCGACGCGATGGACGGCCAAGAGACCCAGTACTTC
>TRBJ2-2|TRBD1|medium-sized|TRBV5-1
CASSRDRADTGELFF
TGCGCCAGCAGTCGGGACAGGGCCGACACCGGGGAGCTGTTTTTT
>TRBJ1-2|NA|medium-sized|TRBV6-5
CASSSWTANYGYTF
TGTGCCAGCAGTTCTTGGACAGCCAACTATGGCTACACCTTC
>TRBJ2-3|NA|medium-sized|TRBV5-5
CASSFSMGSLLDTQYF
TGTGCCAGCAGCTTCAGCATGGGGTCCCTATTAGATACGCAGTATTTT
>TRBJ2-5|NA|medium-sized|TRBV20-1
CSARDAIGRRETQYF
TGCAGTGCTAGAGATGCCATAGGTCGGAGAGAGACCCAGTACTTC
>TRBJ2-5|NA|large|TRBV20-1
CSAGGLKETQYF
TGCAGTGCTGGAGGGCTCAAAGAGACCCAGTACTTC
>TRBJ2-6|NA|medium-sized|TRBV4-2
CASSQQLITGANVLTF
TGTGCCAGCAGCCAGCAACTGATAACTGGGGCCAACGTCCTGACTTTC
>TRBJ2-5|NA|few|TRBV20-1
CSASLGAPQETQYF
TGCAGTGCTAGTCTCGGGGCACCACAAGAGACCCAGTACTTC